The rows below give T cell receptor beta chains drawn from one sample of a study of blood T cell repertoires in COVID-19. TCRdb keeps only in-frame clones here, not all; method: immunoSEQ multiplex PCR. The top ten clones hold 0.95% to 1.2% of a sample with 350,000 to 550,000 clones, approximately 92% of them seen once. Sequences were obtained from PBMCs or T cells enriched from blood (not recorded which). The source is a man aged 30 to 45 who had recovered from COVID-19. The conserved cysteine and the conserved F or W are not part of the CDR3 here. The order of the fields is V gene, D gene, CDR3 protein. D genes are given only for firm matches.

TRBV11-2,.,ASTISGLGAEAF
TRBV7-2,.,ASSFQTGYTDTQY
TRBV18,TRBD1,ASSLGQVNYGYT
TRBV28,TRBD2,ASSDASGPSYNEQF
TRBV5-1,TRBD1,ASSFTTGGGTEAF
TRBV18,.,ASSPSLGGDYGYT
TRBV30,.,AWRQRGGYT
TRBV6-4,.,ASRPFHSYSYEQY
TRBV20-1,.,SAGRETQY
TRBV27,.,ASSHLTANTEAF
TRBV7-9,TRBD2,ASSIGLVGNEQF
TRBV29-1,TRBD2,SVDGTSLGHEQF
TRBV18,TRBD1,ASSHSRDRENTEAF
TRBV11-3,TRBD2,ASSLGTSANTGELF
TRBV6-6,.,ASRAEAGELF
TRBV5-1,.,ASSPTGANQPQH
TRBV7-9,.,ASSYLPGLNTDTQY
TRBV7-2,.,ASRGQYNEKLF
TRBV10-1,.,ASGGGYNEQF
TRBV7-9,.,ASSFPAGQRSSYEQY
TRBV4-2,.,ASSQDYAGLDGNTIY
TRBV19,.,ASTGEHYGYT
TRBV27,.,ASSLWGGRNQPQH
TRBV19,.,ASSTPSSPNTEAF
TRBV4-2,TRBD1,ASSPGTGLVQPQH
TRBV28,.,ASSLDWGIPGGYT
TRBV18,.,ASSPSGTTNTEAF
TRBV11-2,TRBD2,ASSLEQWPAGDNEQF
TRBV2,.,ASSRRGGDGGYT
TRBV7-9,.,ASSLKRGYGYT
TRBV6-4,.,ASSDSLVGSEQF
TRBV4-1,TRBD1,ASSRGDREADTQY
TRBV12-2,.,ASRPHGRAAENIQY
TRBV6-2/TRBV6-3,TRBD2,ASSYSARGLAGRSYNEQF
TRBV2,.,ASSRGGGDYGYT
TRBV10-2,TRBD1,ASSPGTVDEKLF
TRBV4-1,.,ASSRGEGPNQPQH
TRBV5-4,TRBD2,ASSLGASGITYNEQF
TRBV19,.,ASLVGGNSNQPQH
TRBV2,.,ASRSQYQETQY
TRBV6-5,TRBD1,ASRIRQGINTEAF
TRBV10-3,TRBD1,AITKDRDSSPLH
TRBV6-5,.,ASRGASMEQY
TRBV9,.,ASSVAGNTYNEQF
TRBV6-5,.,ASSSTQGNYGYT
TRBV5-1,.,ASSLGGTGLVVNEQF
TRBV19,TRBD1,ASSIDGDRDYGYT
TRBV28,TRBD1,ASSLDRGAYNEQF
TRBV24-1,.,ATSDLLMEQF
TRBV29-1,TRBD2,SGGGTSGRVQF
TRBV2,.,ANRGGTEAF
TRBV28,.,ASRSEAEAF
TRBV28,.,ASSLDSAINQPQH
TRBV7-9,.,ASSFSRQHTEAF
TRBV19,.,ASSKEPPTGIGANVLT
TRBV7-3,.,ASSREVAETQY
TRBV30,TRBD2,AWKRESTDTQY
TRBV4-1,TRBD2,ASSQLLGGTYNEQF